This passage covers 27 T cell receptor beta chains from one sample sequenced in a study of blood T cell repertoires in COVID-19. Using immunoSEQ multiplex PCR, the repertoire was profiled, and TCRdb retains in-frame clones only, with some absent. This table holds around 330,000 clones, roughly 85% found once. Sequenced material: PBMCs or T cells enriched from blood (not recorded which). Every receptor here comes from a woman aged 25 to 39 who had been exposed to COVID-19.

CDR3 region: CASSQLGWSSYEQYF. CDR3 DNA sequence: TGTGCCAGCAGTCAACTCGGCTGGAGCTCCTACGAGCAGTACTTC. The chain couples TRBV6-5 to TRBJ2-7, with D unclear. The V end lost 5 bases, the J end lost 0 bases, and 14 bases lay between the germline ends. The CDR3 runs to 15 residues. The germline V gene has CDR1 MNHEY and CDR2 SVGAGI.

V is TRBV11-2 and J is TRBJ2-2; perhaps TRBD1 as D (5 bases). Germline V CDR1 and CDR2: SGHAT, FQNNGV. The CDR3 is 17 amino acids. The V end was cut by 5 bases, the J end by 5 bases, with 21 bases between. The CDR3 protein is CASSPGGRGGQTGELFF. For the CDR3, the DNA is TGTGCCAGCAGCCCAGGCGGTAGGGGTGGGCAAACCGGGGAGCTGTTTTTT.

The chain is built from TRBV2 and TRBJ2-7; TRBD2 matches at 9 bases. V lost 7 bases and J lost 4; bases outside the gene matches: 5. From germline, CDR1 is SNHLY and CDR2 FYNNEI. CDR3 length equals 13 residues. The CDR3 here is CASTPGLAYEQYF. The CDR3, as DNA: TGTGCCAGCACTCCGGGACTAGCTTACGAGCAGTACTTC.

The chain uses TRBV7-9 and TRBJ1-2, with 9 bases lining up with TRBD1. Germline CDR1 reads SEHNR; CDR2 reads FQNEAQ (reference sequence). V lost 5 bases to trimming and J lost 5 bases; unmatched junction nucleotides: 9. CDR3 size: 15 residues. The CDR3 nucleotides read TGTGCCAGCAGCCTACCGGGACAGGGAGGGTATGGCTACACCTTC. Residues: CASSLPGQGGYGYTF.

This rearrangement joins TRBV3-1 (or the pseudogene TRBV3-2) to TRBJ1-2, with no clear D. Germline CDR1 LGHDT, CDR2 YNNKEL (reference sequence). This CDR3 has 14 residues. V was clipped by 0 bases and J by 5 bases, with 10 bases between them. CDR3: CASSQDLRGYGYTF. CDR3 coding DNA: TGTGCCAGCAGCCAAGATTTGCGGGGATATGGCTACACCTTC.

The CDR3 region is CASSLAEIETQYF. For the CDR3, the DNA is TGTGCCAGCAGCTTAGCGGAGATAGAGACCCAGTACTTC. This chain uses TRBV7-6 with TRBJ2-5; D unresolved. Germline lookup yields CDR1 SGHVS and CDR2 FNYEAQ. CDR3 length equals 13 residues. V lost 0 bases, J lost 4 bases, and 6 bases lay in between.

CDR3 in amino acids: CASSLGDENTIYF. In nucleotides, the CDR3 is TGTGCCAGCAGTTTAGGAGATGAAAACACCATATATTTT. The chain couples TRBV12-3 or TRBV12-4 to TRBJ1-3, with no clear D. The V end was cut by 1 base, the J end by 6 bases, with 7 bases between. The CDR3 runs to 13 residues.

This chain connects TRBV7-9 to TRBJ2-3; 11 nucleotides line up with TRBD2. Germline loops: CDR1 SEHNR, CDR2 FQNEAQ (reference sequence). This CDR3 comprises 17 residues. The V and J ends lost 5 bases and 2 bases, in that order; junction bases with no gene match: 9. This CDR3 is CASSTPWTSGYTDTQYF. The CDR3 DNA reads TGTGCCAGCAGCACCCCCTGGACTAGCGGGTACACAGATACGCAGTATTTT.

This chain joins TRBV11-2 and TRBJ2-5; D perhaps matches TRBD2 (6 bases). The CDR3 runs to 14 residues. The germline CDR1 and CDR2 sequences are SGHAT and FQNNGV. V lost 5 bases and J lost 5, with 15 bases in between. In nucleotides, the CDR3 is TGTGCCAGCAGCCAGGGACTGAACGACGAGACCCAGTACTTC. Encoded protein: CASSQGLNDETQYF.

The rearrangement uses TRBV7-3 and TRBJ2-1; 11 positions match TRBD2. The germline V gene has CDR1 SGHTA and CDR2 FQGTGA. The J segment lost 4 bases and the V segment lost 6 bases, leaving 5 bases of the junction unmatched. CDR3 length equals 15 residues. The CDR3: CASSLRLAGYNEQFF. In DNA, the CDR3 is TGTGCCAGCAGTTTGCGACTAGCGGGATACAATGAGCAGTTCTTC.

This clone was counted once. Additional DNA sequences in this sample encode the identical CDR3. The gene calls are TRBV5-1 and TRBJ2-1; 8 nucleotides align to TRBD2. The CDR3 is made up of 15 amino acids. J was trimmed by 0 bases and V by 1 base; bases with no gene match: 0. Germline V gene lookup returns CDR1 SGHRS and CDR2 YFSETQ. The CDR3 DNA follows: TGCGCCAGCAGCTTGAGCGGGAGCTCCTACAATGAGCAGTTCTTC. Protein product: CASSLSGSSYNEQFF. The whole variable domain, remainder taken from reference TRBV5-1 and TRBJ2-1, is KAGVTQTPRYLIKTRGQQVTLSCSPISGHRSVSWYQQTPGQGLQFLFEYFSETQRNKGNFPGRFSGRQFSNSRSEMNVSTLELGDSALYLCASSLSGSSYNEQFFGPGTRLTVL.

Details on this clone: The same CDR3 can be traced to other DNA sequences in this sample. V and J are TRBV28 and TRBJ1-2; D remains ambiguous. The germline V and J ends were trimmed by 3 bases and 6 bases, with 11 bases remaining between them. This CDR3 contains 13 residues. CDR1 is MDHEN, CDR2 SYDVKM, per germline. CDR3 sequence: CASSFRQGDGYTF. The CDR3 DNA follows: TGTGCCAGCAGTTTCCGACAAGGCGATGGCTACACCTTC.

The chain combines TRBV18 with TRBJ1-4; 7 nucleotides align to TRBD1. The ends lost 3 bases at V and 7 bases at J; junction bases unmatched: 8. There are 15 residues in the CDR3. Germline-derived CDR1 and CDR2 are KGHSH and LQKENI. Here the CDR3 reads CASSPSDRESEKLFF. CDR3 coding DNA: TGTGCCAGCTCACCCTCAGACAGGGAATCTGAAAAACTGTTTTTT.

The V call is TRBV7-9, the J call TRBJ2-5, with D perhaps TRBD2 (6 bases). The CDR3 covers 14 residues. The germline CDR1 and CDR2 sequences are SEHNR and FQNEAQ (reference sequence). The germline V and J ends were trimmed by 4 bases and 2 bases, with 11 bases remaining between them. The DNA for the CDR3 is TGTGCCAGCAGCTCCATGGCGGGGCAAGAGACCCAGTACTTC. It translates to CASSSMAGQETQYF.

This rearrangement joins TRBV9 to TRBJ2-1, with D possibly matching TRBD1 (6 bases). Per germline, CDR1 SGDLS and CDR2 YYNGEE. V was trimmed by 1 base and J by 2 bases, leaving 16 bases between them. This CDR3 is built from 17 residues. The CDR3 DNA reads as TGTGCCAGCAGCGTACAACCGACGGCAGGGGCCTACAATGAGCAGTTCTTC. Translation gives CASSVQPTAGAYNEQFF.

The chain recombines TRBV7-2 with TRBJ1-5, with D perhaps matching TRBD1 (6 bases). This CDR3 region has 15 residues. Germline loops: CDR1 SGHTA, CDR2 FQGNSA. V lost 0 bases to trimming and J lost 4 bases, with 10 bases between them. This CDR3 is CASSLAQGQNQPQHF. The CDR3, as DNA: TGTGCCAGCAGCTTAGCACAGGGCCAAAATCAGCCCCAGCATTTT. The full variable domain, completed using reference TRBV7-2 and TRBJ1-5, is GAGVSQSPSNKVTEKGKDVELRCDPISGHTALYWYRQSLGQGLEFLIYFQGNSAPDKSGLPSDRFSAERTGGSVSTLTIQRTQQEDSAVYLCASSLAQGQNQPQHFGDGTRLSIL.

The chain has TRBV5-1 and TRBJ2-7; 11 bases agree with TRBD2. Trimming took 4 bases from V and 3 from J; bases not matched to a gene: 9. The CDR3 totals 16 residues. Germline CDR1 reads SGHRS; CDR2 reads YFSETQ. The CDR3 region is CASSAGTSGDIYEQYF. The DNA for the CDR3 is TGCGCCAGCAGCGCCGGGACTAGCGGAGACATCTACGAGCAGTACTTC.

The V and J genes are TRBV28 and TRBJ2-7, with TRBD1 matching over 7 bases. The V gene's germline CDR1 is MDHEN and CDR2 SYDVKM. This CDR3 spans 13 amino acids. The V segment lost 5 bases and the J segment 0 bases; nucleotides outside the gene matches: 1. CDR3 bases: TGTGCCAGCAGTGGGGACAGCTCCTACGAGCAGTACTTC. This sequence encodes CASSGDSSYEQYF.

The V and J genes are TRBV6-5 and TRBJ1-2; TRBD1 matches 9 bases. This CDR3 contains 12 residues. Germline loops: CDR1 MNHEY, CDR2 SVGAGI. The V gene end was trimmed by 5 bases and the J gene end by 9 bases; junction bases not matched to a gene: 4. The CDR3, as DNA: TGTGCCAGCAGTCCGGGACAGGGACGCTACACCTTC. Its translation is CASSPGQGRYTF.

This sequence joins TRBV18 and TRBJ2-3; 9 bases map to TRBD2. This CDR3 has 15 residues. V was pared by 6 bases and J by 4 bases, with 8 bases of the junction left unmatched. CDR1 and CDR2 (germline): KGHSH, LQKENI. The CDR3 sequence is CASSLSGSRSDTQYF. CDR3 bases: TGTGCCAGCTCCCTTAGCGGGAGTAGGTCAGATACGCAGTATTTT. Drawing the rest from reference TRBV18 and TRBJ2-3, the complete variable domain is NAGVMQNPRHLVRRRGQEARLRCSPMKGHSHVYWYRQLPEEGLKFMVYLQKENIIDESGMPKERFSAEFPKEGPSILRIQQVVRGDSAAYFCASSLSGSRSDTQYFGPGTRLTVL.

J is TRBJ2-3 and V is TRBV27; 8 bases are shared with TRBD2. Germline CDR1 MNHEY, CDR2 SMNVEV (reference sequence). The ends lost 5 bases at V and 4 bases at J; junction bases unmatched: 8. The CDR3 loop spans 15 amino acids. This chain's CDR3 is CASSPRLASADTQYF. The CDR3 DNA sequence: TGTGCCAGCAGTCCTCGACTAGCGAGCGCAGATACGCAGTATTTT.

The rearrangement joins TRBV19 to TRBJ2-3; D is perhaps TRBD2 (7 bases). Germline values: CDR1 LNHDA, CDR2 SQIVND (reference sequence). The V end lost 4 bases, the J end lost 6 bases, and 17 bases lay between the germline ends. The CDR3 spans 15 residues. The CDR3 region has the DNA TGTGCCAGTAGTAAGGGGGGGCCGAAGGGGGATACGCAGTATTTT. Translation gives CASSKGGPKGDTQYF.

CDR3: CASSPLLGQMNTEAFF. The DNA of the CDR3 is TGTGCCAGCAGTCCCCTCCTAGGACAGATGAACACTGAAGCTTTCTTT. The chain uses TRBV28 and TRBJ1-1; D possibly corresponds to TRBD1 (6 bases). Trimming cost V 5 bases and J 0 bases, with 16 bases left between them. In germline, CDR1 is MDHEN, CDR2 SYDVKM. The CDR3 has 16 amino acids.

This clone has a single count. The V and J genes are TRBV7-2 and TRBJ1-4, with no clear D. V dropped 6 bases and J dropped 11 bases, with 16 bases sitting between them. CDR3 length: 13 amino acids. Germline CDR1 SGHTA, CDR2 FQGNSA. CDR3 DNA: TGTGCCAGCAGAAGAGGGCCCAGTGAGAAACTGTTTTTT. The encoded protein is CASRRGPSEKLFF.

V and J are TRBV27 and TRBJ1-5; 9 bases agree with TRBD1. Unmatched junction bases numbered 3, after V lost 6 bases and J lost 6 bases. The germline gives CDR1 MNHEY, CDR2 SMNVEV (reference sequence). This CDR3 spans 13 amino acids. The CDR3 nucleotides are TGTGCCAGCAGATCGACAGGGGGTCAGCCCCAGCATTTT. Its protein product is CASRSTGGQPQHF.

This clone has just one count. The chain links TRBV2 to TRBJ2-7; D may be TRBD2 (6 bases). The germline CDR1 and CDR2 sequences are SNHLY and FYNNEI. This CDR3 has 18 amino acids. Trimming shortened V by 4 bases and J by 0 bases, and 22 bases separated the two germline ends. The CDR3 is CASSVEGISPISSYEQYF. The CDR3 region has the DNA TGTGCCAGCAGTGTGGAGGGGATATCGCCGATAAGCTCCTACGAGCAGTACTTC.

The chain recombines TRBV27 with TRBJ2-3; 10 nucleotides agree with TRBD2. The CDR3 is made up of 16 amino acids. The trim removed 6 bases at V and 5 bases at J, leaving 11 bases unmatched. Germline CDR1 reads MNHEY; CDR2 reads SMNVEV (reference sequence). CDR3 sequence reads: CASSRDSGTSVDTQYF. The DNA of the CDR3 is TGTGCCAGCAGCCGAGACTCAGGGACTAGCGTAGATACGCAGTATTTT.